This TCR beta chain was identified during a study of shared clonotypes between healthy human individuals (dated by TCRdb to about 2020). With regard to the full study: The cohort comprised a couple of women and a few men aged 18 to 49 years. Leukapheresis yielded between about 0.94 and 8.9 billion PBMCs per donor. Different laboratories and diverse techniques were used to prepare libraries and sequence TCR repertoires, to increase sequencing depth and limit assay-specific biases. For each donor, CD4 naive and CD4 memory were each given three plates, CD8 naive was given two plates, and CD8 memory was given one plate. The study deeply sequenced blood TCR repertoires of five healthy adults to estimate repertoire size and the extent of clonotype sharing between individuals. The study at large found these results: Rarefaction of sorted-subset datasets indicated incomplete sequencing despite the large sequencing depth. Because the study included only a small number of donors, the genetic and exposure-history diversity represented was limited. Naive subsets generally had larger estimated clonotype richness than memory subsets. Sampling was restricted to blood, and TCR repertoires in tissues likely differ from the TCR repertoires found in blood. Pairwise subsampling indicated that sequencing depth was expected to affect the degree of clonotype sharing among donors. Compared with non-shared clonotypes, clonotypes shared by all four sorted-subset donors had higher generation probabilities. Sharing across a handful of donors was observed for around 5% of naive CD4, about 3.2% of naive CD8, 2% to 2.5% of memory CD4, and roughly 0.4% of memory CD8 clonotypes.

Healthy HIV-negative adults with no recently reported acute infections or vaccinations were included as donors. Only Caucasian adults living in Nashville, Tennessee, USA were represented among the donors. CD4+ T cells were enriched by magnetic negative selection; naive cells were then positively selected on CD45RA, and the negative fraction formed the memory subset. After blood collection by leukapheresis, PBMCs were isolated using Ficoll-Histopaque density gradient centrifugation and then cryopreserved in the vapor phase of liquid nitrogen. Analytical flow cytometry was used to check the purity and quantity of every magnetically sorted T cell population. Genomic DNA was isolated from each sorted fraction and quantified by UV absorbance on a Nanodrop 2000c. Compared with germline, V lacks 8 bases and J lacks 8 bases; bases without a gene match: 7. The CDR3 goes from the cysteine to the phenylalanine over 13 residues. Just CDR3 DNA is preserved here, 39 bases in frame from base 1. The germline V gene encodes CDR1 MGHDK and CDR2 SYGVNS.

Comment on this clone: Its cognate antigen has yet to be identified. Base qualities are not at hand, and no much larger clone is one base apart.

Using the deep immunoSEQ assay, TCR CDR3 regions were amplified from genomic DNA by multiplex PCR. Genomic DNA extracted from each cell subset was distributed evenly over all wells of several immunoSEQ 96-well plates, and each plate served as one replicate. For sorted subsets, around 0.2 ug of genomic DNA, equivalent to some 33,000 T cell genomes, went into each replicate PCR. Purified libraries were measured with a Qubit 3.0 fluorometer, size-checked on a Bioanalyzer 2100, and measured again with the KAPA Library Quantification kit. Every immunoSEQ 96-well plate was sequenced on a dedicated single-read 150-cycle Illumina NextSeq 550 flow cell. Processing in the source paper ran as follows. Because only junctional sequences without quality scores were contained in the immunoSEQ output, filtering matching that applied to full-length reads could not be performed. Sequences were annotated with PyIR, a Python wrapper for IgBLAST v1.9, using IMGT germline references to assign V/J genes and CDR3. Reads were filtered out if the reads had weak V/J assignments (E-value above 1e-6), no CDR3, stop codons, out-of-frame junctions, or ambiguous translated residues. V3J clonotypes were defined as sequences sharing the same inferred V gene, J gene, and CDR3 amino acid sequence. Percentage overlap between repertoires was calculated by dividing the number of shared unique clonotypes by the size of the smaller repertoire. RTK rarefaction, the Chao1 estimator, and Recon v2.1 estimates of unobserved clonotypes were used to assess repertoire richness. For all TCRbeta clonotypes obtained by the gDNA method from a few donors, generation probabilities were computed with OLGA. TCRdb mirrors the immuneACCESS table, restricted to in-frame sequences. Some clones are absent from its copies; in checked studies, under half trace to an unresolved V gene, and the reason for the others is unknown. V, J and clone size are those of that table, while D and trimming were read from the DNA. This sample comprises approximately 2,000,000 clones, 85% to 95% of them detected only once. The ten largest clones add up to around 0.4% of the sample.

Specimen: naive CD4+ T cells from PBMCs. Reading the label with the study, this specimen's cell subset or site is: CD45RA+ positively selected. The source is a man aged 18 to 30 in good health. Some clones in this sample may be carry-over from other donors' samples. The chain is made from TRBV25-1 and TRBJ1-4; 8 central nucleotides agree with TRBD1. The CDR3 protein is CASSDRVQEKLFF. The sequence in DNA is TGTGCCAGCTCGGACAGGGTGCAGGAAAAACTGTTTTTT.